The 25 T cell receptor beta chains listed next were all sequenced from one sample in a study of PD-1 blockade in classical Hodgkin lymphoma. TCRdb keeps only in-frame clones here, not all; method: immunoSEQ multiplex PCR. The sample includes approximately 36,000 clones, 60% to 80% of them seen just once. All trial patients relapsed after autologous stem cell transplantation. This specimen consisted of peripheral blood mononuclear cells (PBMCs), obtained before the second cycle of nivolumab. The source is a human donor with classical Hodgkin lymphoma.

V gene TRBV29-1 combines with J gene TRBJ2-1; 7 nucleotides match TRBD2. CDR1 is SQVTM and CDR2 is ANQGSEA in the germline V gene. The J segment lost 6 bases and the V segment lost 5 bases, leaving 10 bases of the junction unmatched. CDR3 length equals 14 residues. The CDR3 nucleotides read TGCAGCGTTTTAGCTAGCGGTGATCGCAATGAGCAGTTCTTC. Translation: CSVLASGDRNEQFF.

In regard to this clone: Other DNA sequences within the sample encode an identical CDR3. This chain links TRBV10-3 with TRBJ2-2, with 11 nucleotides matching TRBD1. With 7 bases clipped from V and 5 bases from J, the junction kept 3 bases outside the gene matches. In germline, CDR1 is ENHRY, CDR2 SYGVKD. The CDR3 runs 14 residues. The CDR3 DNA is TGTGCCATCACCGGGACAGGGGGGACCGGGGAGCTGTTTTTT. It specifies CAITGTGGTGELFF.

This clone was seen a handful of times. The V and J genes are TRBV4-1 and TRBJ2-1, with TRBD1 identical over 9 bases. CDR1 and CDR2 (germline): MGHRA, YSYEKL. The CDR3 loop spans 15 amino acids. V was pared by 3 bases and J by 2 bases, with 2 bases of the junction left unmatched. In nucleotides, the CDR3 is TGCGCCAGCAGCCAGACAGGGGGGACCTACAATGAGCAGTTCTTC. Its translation: CASSQTGGTYNEQFF.

V and J are TRBV11-3 and TRBJ2-7, with 8 bases identical to TRBD1. Germline CDR1 is SGHNT and CDR2 is YENEEA. CDR3 length equals 15 residues. V trimming: 3 bases; J trimming: 2 bases; junction bases outside the gene matches: 6. Here the CDR3 reads CASSFVGTGPYEQYF. The CDR3, as DNA: TGTGCCAGCAGCTTTGTGGGGACAGGACCCTACGAGCAGTACTTC.

The chain links TRBV9 to TRBJ1-5, with D uncertain. Germline V lookup: CDR1 SGDLS, CDR2 YYNGEE. Trimming left V 0 bases short and J 0 bases short, with 13 bases between. The length of the CDR3 is 17 residues. The CDR3 DNA follows: TGTGCCAGCAGCGTAGTTTTCGAGGAGGATAGCAATCAGCCCCAGCATTTT. This encodes CASSVVFEEDSNQPQHF.

There are a few counts of this clone. The chain recombines TRBV6-5 with TRBJ1-3, with D perhaps TRBD1 (5 bases). Germline lookup yields CDR1 MNHEY and CDR2 SVGAGI. The CDR3 length is 15 residues. The V end lost 0 bases, the J end lost 4 bases, and 10 bases lay between the germline ends. CDR3 residues: CASSYSDMAGNTIYF. DNA of the CDR3: TGTGCCAGCAGTTACTCGGACATGGCCGGAAACACCATATATTTT.

The chain recombines TRBV4-1 with TRBJ2-7, with 12 bases aligning to TRBD2. This CDR3 has 18 amino acids. J lost 0 bases, V lost 4 bases, and 10 bases had no gene match. Germline V gene lookup returns CDR1 MGHRA and CDR2 YSYEKL. The CDR3 region is CASSPRASGRAPSYEQYF. In DNA, the CDR3 is TGCGCCAGCAGCCCCAGGGCTAGCGGGAGGGCTCCCTCCTACGAGCAGTACTTC.

V is TRBV7-2 and J is TRBJ1-4, with D tentatively TRBD1 (6 bases). Germline V gene lookup returns CDR1 SGHTA and CDR2 FQGNSA. Trimming cost V 4 bases and J 0 bases, with 15 bases left between them. This CDR3 is 17 amino acids long. Here the CDR3 reads CASSSSGVRATNEKLFF. The DNA for the CDR3 is TGTGCCAGCAGCTCATCAGGGGTGAGGGCAACTAATGAAAAACTGTTTTTT.

The table lists this clone with a few counts. J is TRBJ2-5 and V is TRBV6-6, with TRBD2 matching over 9 bases. The CDR3 has 13 residues. Germline CDR1 and CDR2: MNHNY and SVGAGI (reference sequence). V shed 11 bases, J shed 1 base, and the junction held 5 bases outside the gene matches. The DNA of the CDR3 is TGTGCCGCGGGGGGGAGGGTCCAAGAGACCCAGTACTTC. Protein: CAAGGRVQETQYF.

This clone was observed a few times. The chain carries TRBV30 and TRBJ2-1; tentatively, D is TRBD2 (5 bases). V was clipped by 0 bases and J by 7 bases, with 19 bases between them. Germline V gene lookup returns CDR1 GTSNPN and CDR2 SVGIG (reference sequence). This CDR3 is built from 16 residues. The CDR3 protein is CAWSVHQLYRGNEQFF. CDR3 sequence (DNA): TGTGCCTGGAGTGTACATCAGCTCTACCGGGGAAATGAGCAGTTCTTC.

The chain combines TRBV6-1 with TRBJ2-5, with D unresolved. CDR1 and CDR2 from the germline V gene are MNHNS and SASEGT. This CDR3 is built from 13 residues. The V end was cut by 7 bases, the J end by 0 bases, with 9 bases between. This CDR3 is CASTRLHQETQYF. The CDR3 bases are TGTGCCAGCACTAGATTACACCAAGAGACCCAGTACTTC.

The count of this clone is one. The chain recombines TRBV4-3 with TRBJ2-3; D gene unclear. Germline lookup yields CDR1 LGHNA and CDR2 YSLEER. The CDR3 length is 16 residues. V was cut by 0 bases and J by 5 bases, with 15 bases left in between. The DNA for the CDR3 is TGCGCCAGCAGCCAAGATCGATCGTCAGACGGAGATACGCAGTATTTT. Its protein is CASSQDRSSDGDTQYF.

The chain joins TRBV4-3 to TRBJ2-2; D uncertain. This CDR3 spans 16 amino acids. Germline V gives CDR1 LGHNA, CDR2 YSLEER. V shed 0 bases and J shed 5 bases, with 13 bases lying between them. The CDR3 protein is CASSQDTAGGTGELFF. The CDR3 DNA reads as TGCGCCAGCAGCCAAGATACGGCTGGCGGTACCGGGGAGCTGTTTTTT.

V is TRBV5-1 and J is TRBJ1-5; D perhaps matches TRBD1 (5 bases). Germline CDR1 and CDR2: SGHRS and YFSETQ. The CDR3 consists of 14 residues. V was cut by 0 bases and J by 5 bases, with 9 bases left in between. DNA of the CDR3: TGCGCCAGCAGCTTGGGGGGGTCGGATCAGCCCCAGCATTTT. Translated: CASSLGGSDQPQHF.

The chain uses TRBV20-1 and TRBJ1-1; perhaps TRBD1 as D (5 bases). This CDR3 contains 10 residues. Germline assignment: CDR1 DFQATT and CDR2 SNEGSKA (reference sequence). V was shortened by 8 bases and J by 1 base, with 5 bases between the two germline ends. The CDR3 DNA sequence: TGCAGTACAGGGAACACTGAAGCTTTCTTT. It codes for CSTGNTEAFF.

Judged by abundance, this clone is medium-sized. This sequence joins TRBV18 and TRBJ1-5; no reliable D call. Looked up from germline, CDR1 is KGHSH and CDR2 is LQKENI. This CDR3 contains 14 residues. The ends were cut back, 4 bases at V and 2 bases at J, with 9 bases in the middle. The CDR3 protein is CASSLSGGNQPQHF. The CDR3 region has the DNA TGTGCCAGCTCACTTTCAGGCGGCAATCAGCCCCAGCATTTT.

This chain links TRBV5-5 with TRBJ2-5; TRBD2 matches at 7 bases. This CDR3 spans 16 amino acids. Germline loops: CDR1 SGHKS, CDR2 YYEKEE (reference sequence). With V trimmed by 1 base and J by 5 bases, 11 bases remained unmatched. CDR3 amino acids: CASSLLARDYRETQYF. DNA for the CDR3: TGTGCCAGCAGCTTGTTGGCTAGGGACTATCGGGAGACCCAGTACTTC.

This clone was detected only once. The chain employs TRBV2 and TRBJ1-6; unclear D gene. The CDR3 runs 13 residues. V was trimmed by 6 bases and J by 9 bases, leaving 12 bases between them. Germline values: CDR1 SNHLY, CDR2 FYNNEI. CDR3 sequence reads: CASRGEVGSPLHF. DNA of the CDR3: TGTGCCAGCAGGGGCGAGGTGGGTTCACCCCTCCACTTT.

The V call is TRBV15, the J call TRBJ2-1; D possibly corresponds to TRBD1 (5 bases). CDR3 length equals 17 residues. V lost 1 base, J lost 4 bases, and 17 bases lay in between. Looked up from germline, CDR1 is LNHNV and CDR2 is YYDKDF (reference sequence). The CDR3: CATSRVRTGSGYNEQFF. The CDR3 DNA reads TGTGCCACCAGCAGAGTGAGAACAGGTTCAGGGTACAATGAGCAGTTCTTC.

In regard to this clone: The germline gene is not matched at one end of the junction; a read error may be the cause. The J gene is TRBJ1-1, the V gene TRBV29-1; 8 bases are shared with TRBD1. The CDR3 loop spans 12 amino acids. The germline V gene has CDR1 SQVTM and CDR2 ANQGSEA. The CDR3 region is CSVSDRGTEALF. The CDR3 DNA reads as TGCAGCGTTAGTGACAGGGGCACTGAAGCTCTCTTT. Full variable domain (rest looked up from reference TRBV29-1 and TRBJ1-1): SAVISQKPSRDICQRGTSLTIQCQVDSQVTMMFWYRQQPGQSLTLIATANQGSEATYESGFVIDKFPISRPNLTFSTLTVSNMSPEDSSIYLCSVSDRGTEALFGQGTRLTVV.

CDR3 amino acids: CASRGGQDSYEQYF. Here the CDR3 DNA reads TGTGCCAGCAGGGGAGGCCAAGACTCCTACGAGCAGTACTTC. The J gene is TRBJ2-7, the V gene TRBV25-1; TRBD2 is a possible D gene (6 bases). V dropped 6 bases and J dropped 0 bases, with 12 bases sitting between them. The germline V gene encodes CDR1 MGHDK and CDR2 SYGVNS. This CDR3 has 14 amino acids.

This rearrangement joins TRBV4-3 to TRBJ2-2; TRBD2 matches 8 bases. The length of the CDR3 is 18 residues. V shed 1 base and J 1 base; nucleotides not matched to a gene: 8. The germline gives CDR1 LGHNA, CDR2 YSLEER. The CDR3 loop is CASSQARGLAGNTGELFF. For the CDR3, the DNA is TGCGCCAGCAGCCAAGCCCGAGGGCTAGCGGGGAACACCGGGGAGCTGTTTTTT.

The chain is built from TRBV5-1 and TRBJ1-4; 11 bases align to TRBD1. This CDR3 is 14 amino acids long. The germline CDR1 and CDR2 sequences are SGHRS and YFSETQ. The V segment lost 4 bases and the J segment 7 bases; nucleotides outside the gene matches: 3. The CDR3 region has the DNA TGCGCCAGCAGCGGACAGGGGGCGGGTGAAAAACTGTTTTTT. Translating gives CASSGQGAGEKLFF.

This chain uses TRBV10-3 with TRBJ1-4; D may be TRBD1 (5 bases). V lost 4 bases to trimming and J lost 5 bases, with 8 bases between them. CDR3 length: 13 amino acids. The germline V gene has CDR1 ENHRY and CDR2 SYGVKD. This CDR3 reads CAISGAGNEKLFF. CDR3 coding DNA: TGTGCCATCAGTGGGGCAGGGAATGAAAAACTGTTTTTT.

The rearrangement links TRBV28 to TRBJ1-2; D remains ambiguous. This CDR3 has 16 residues. Per the germline V gene, CDR1 is MDHEN and CDR2 is SYDVKM. V shed 3 bases and J shed 7 bases, with 21 bases lying between them. CDR3 sequence: CASSFILGLGEGGYTF. The CDR3 coding sequence is TGTGCCAGCAGTTTCATTCTCGGTCTTGGGGAAGGTGGCTACACCTTC.